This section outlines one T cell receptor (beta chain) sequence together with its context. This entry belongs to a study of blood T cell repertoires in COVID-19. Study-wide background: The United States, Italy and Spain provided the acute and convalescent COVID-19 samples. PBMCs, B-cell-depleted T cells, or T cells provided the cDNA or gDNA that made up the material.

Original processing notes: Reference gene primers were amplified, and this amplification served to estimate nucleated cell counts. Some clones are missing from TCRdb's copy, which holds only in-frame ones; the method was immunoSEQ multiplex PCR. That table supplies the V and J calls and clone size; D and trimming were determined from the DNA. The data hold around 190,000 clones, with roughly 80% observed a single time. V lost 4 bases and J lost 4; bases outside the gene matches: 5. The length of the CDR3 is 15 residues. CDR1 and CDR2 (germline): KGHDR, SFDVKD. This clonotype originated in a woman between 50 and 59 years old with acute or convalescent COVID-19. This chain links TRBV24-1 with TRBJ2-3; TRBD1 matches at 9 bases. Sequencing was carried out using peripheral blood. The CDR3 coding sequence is TGTGCCACCAGTGACCCGGGACAGGGACCAGATACGCAGTATTTT. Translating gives CATSDPGQGPDTQYF.